A selection of T cell receptor beta chains follows, all from one sample in a study of cytomegalovirus exposure and HLA in healthy donors. The assay was immunoSEQ multiplex PCR, and TCRdb's table has in-frame clones only and misses some. In the table there are over 150,000 clones, about four fifths of which are singletons. Sequencing was carried out using PBMCs. The receptors stem from a male donor in good health and CMV-seronegative. CDR3s include the opening cysteine and the closing phenylalanine or tryptophan. The D gene is left open where the match is weak. Not all rows give a size; the values are once, few, many and, for expanded clones, a class.

v_gene,d_gene,j_gene,abundance,CDR3nt,CDR3aa
TRBV7-3,.,TRBJ2-4,.,TGTGCCAGCAGCCCCGCGCTAGCGCGGGTCGACCTTCAGTACTTC,CASSPALARVDLQYF
TRBV7-9,TRBD1,TRBJ1-6,few,TGTGCCAGCAGCCTACAGGGGTTGGATTCACCCCTCCACTTT,CASSLQGLDSPLHF
TRBV6-1,TRBD1,TRBJ1-5,.,TGTGCCAGCAGTGACACAGGGGGCGCTGGCAATCAGCCCCAGCATTTT,CASSDTGGAGNQPQHF
TRBV6-5,TRBD1,TRBJ1-2,.,TGTGCCAGCAGATCACAGGGGGTGCTTCGCTATGGCTACACCTTC,CASRSQGVLRYGYTF
TRBV5-8,TRBD1,TRBJ1-1,.,TGTGCCAGCAGCTGGGGGACAGGGGGGGACACTGAAGCTTTCTTT,CASSWGTGGDTEAFF
TRBV7-3,.,TRBJ1-2,.,TGTGCCAGCAGCCTACAAGTGGACAGCCGAGATGGCTACACCTTC,CASSLQVDSRDGYTF
TRBV27,.,TRBJ1-5,.,TGTGCCAGCAGTTTATTCGGGGGCAATCAGCCCCAGCATTTT,CASSLFGGNQPQHF
TRBV11-2,.,TRBJ2-1,.,TGTGCCAGCAGCTCCAGCTCCTACAATGAGCAGTTCTTC,CASSSSSYNEQFF
TRBV7-7,TRBD2,TRBJ2-3,.,TGTGCCAGCAGCCCCGACGGGAGGGCGCAGTATTTT,CASSPDGRAQYF
TRBV4-2,.,TRBJ2-1,.,TGTGCCAGCAGCCAAGTATTCGAGGTCCTCAACTACAATGAGCAGTTCTTC,CASSQVFEVLNYNEQFF
TRBV14,.,TRBJ1-6,.,TGTGCCAGCAGCCCGCGCTATAATTCACCCCTCCACTTT,CASSPRYNSPLHF
TRBV19,TRBD1,TRBJ1-1,.,TGTGCCAGTGGTATAACAGGGGGAAGCACTGAAGCTTTCTTT,CASGITGGSTEAFF
TRBV6-5,TRBD1,TRBJ1-5,.,TGTGCCAGCAGTTCGGGACAGGGATTCAGCAATCAGCCCCAGCATTTT,CASSSGQGFSNQPQHF
TRBV6-5,TRBD2,TRBJ2-7,few,TGTGCCAGCAGTTACAGTCTAGCGGGAGACGAGCAGTACTTC,CASSYSLAGDEQYF
TRBV5-1,TRBD1,TRBJ1-2,.,TGCGCCAGCAGCTTTCGGCGGGACAGGGAGGAGCGTGGCTACACCTTC,CASSFRRDREERGYTF
TRBV28,.,TRBJ1-2,.,TGTGCCAGCGGGAGGACACCCGTCCTTGGCTATGGCTACACCTTC,CASGRTPVLGYGYTF
TRBV7-3,TRBD2,TRBJ2-1,few,TGTGCCAGCAGCTTGCGGGGGGGCACCTACAATGAGCAGTTCTTC,CASSLRGGTYNEQFF
TRBV9,TRBD1,TRBJ2-1,.,TGTGCCAGCAGCTTTACAGGGGCAGGATACAATGAGCAGTTCTTC,CASSFTGAGYNEQFF
TRBV28,.,TRBJ2-1,.,TGTGCCAGCATCCTTGGGGGTGAGCGGGTTCCGTTCTTC,CASILGGERVPFF
TRBV27,TRBD1,TRBJ2-7,.,TGTGCCAGCAGTCAGACAGGGTCCTCCTACGAGCAGTACTTC,CASSQTGSSYEQYF
TRBV6-6,TRBD1,TRBJ1-1,.,TGTGCCAGCAGCTATGACAGGGCTGAAGCTTTCTTT,CASSYDRAEAFF
TRBV7-2,.,TRBJ2-1,.,TGTGCCAGCAGCTCGGGACAAAGCTCCTACAATGAGCAGTTCTTC,CASSSGQSSYNEQFF
TRBV28,TRBD1,TRBJ1-2,.,TGTGCCAGCACATTAGGACAGGGGGGGTACTATGGCTACACCTTC,CASTLGQGGYYGYTF
TRBV7-9,.,TRBJ2-5,once,TGTGCCAGCAGCTTAGCCCCGCAAGAGACCCAGTACTTC,CASSLAPQETQYF
TRBV7-8,TRBD1,TRBJ1-2,.,TGTGCCAGCAGCCGGGACAGATTTTTATACTATGGCTACACCTTC,CASSRDRFLYYGYTF
TRBV4-1,TRBD1,TRBJ1-3,few,TGCGCCAGCAGCCGAGATAGTCCCGGGACAGTGGAAAACACCATATATTTT,CASSRDSPGTVENTIYF
TRBV7-9,TRBD2,TRBJ2-1,few,TGTGCCAGCAGCCCTCGGGGTAGCGGGGGGTTATACAATGAGCAGTTCTTC,CASSPRGSGGLYNEQFF
TRBV5-4,.,TRBJ2-1,.,TGTGCCAGCAGCTCCACCTACAATGAGCAGTTCTTC,CASSSTYNEQFF
TRBV6-6,.,TRBJ2-3,.,TGTGCCAGCAGAGAGCACAGGGCGATGACAGATACGCAGTATTTT,CASREHRAMTDTQYF
TRBV7-2,.,TRBJ1-5,.,TGTGCCAGCAGCTTTTTCCCCCAAGGGGCTCAGCCCCAGCATTTT,CASSFFPQGAQPQHF
TRBV5-4,TRBD2,TRBJ2-1,.,TGTGCCAGCAGCTGGACTAGCGGGAGTCAGGATGAGCAGTTCTTC,CASSWTSGSQDEQFF
TRBV19,.,TRBJ1-6,.,TGTGCCAGTAGTCCACGGGTCGCTAATTCACCCCTCCACTTT,CASSPRVANSPLHF
TRBV15,.,TRBJ2-7,.,TGTGCCACCAGTCCCCCCGCCACAGGGACCTACGAGCAGTACTTC,CATSPPATGTYEQYF
TRBV6-5,TRBD1,TRBJ2-7,.,TGTGCCAGCAGTTACGGGACAGGTTACGAGCAGTACTTC,CASSYGTGYEQYF
TRBV9,.,TRBJ1-1,.,TGTGCCAGCAGCGCCCTCGTCTCCGGGGAAACTGAAGCTTTCTTT,CASSALVSGETEAFF
TRBV7-2,.,TRBJ2-3,.,TGTGCCAGCAGCTTAGCGGCGGGTGGAGATACGCAGTATTTT,CASSLAAGGDTQYF
TRBV18,TRBD2,TRBJ2-7,.,TGTGCCAGCTCACCTTCGACTAGCGGGAGTACATACGAGCAGTACTTC,CASSPSTSGSTYEQYF
TRBV4-1,.,TRBJ2-4,.,TGCGCCAGCAGCCAAGACCGGAGCCCGGGAAACATTCAGTACTTC,CASSQDRSPGNIQYF
TRBV7-6,.,TRBJ1-5,.,TGTGCCAGCAGCCGTTTGAGGGATCAGCCCCAGCATTTT,CASSRLRDQPQHF
TRBV6-5,.,TRBJ1-5,.,TGTGCCAGCAAACCGATGGACAGACTTAATCAGCCCCAGCATTTT,CASKPMDRLNQPQHF
TRBV6-5,TRBD2,TRBJ2-7,.,TGTGCCAGCAGTTACTCTGTTAGCGGGGTAAACTACGAGCAGTACTTC,CASSYSVSGVNYEQYF
TRBV30,.,TRBJ1-1,.,TGTGCCCAGTCTTCACAGGGTATCGCTGAAGCTTTCTTT,CAQSSQGIAEAFF
TRBV30,.,TRBJ1-2,.,TGTGCCTGGAGTGTATCCACTAACTATGGCTACACCTTC,CAWSVSTNYGYTF
TRBV2,.,TRBJ2-2,.,TGTGCCAGCAAGACACCTCGGCACACCGGGGAGCTGTTTTTT,CASKTPRHTGELFF
TRBV18,TRBD1,TRBJ2-7,few,TGTGCCAGCTCACCACCGAGACAGGGCTCCTACGAGCAGTACTTC,CASSPPRQGSYEQYF